This T cell receptor beta chain was documented in a study of blood T cell repertoires in COVID-19. CDR3 length equals 18 residues. V was clipped by 8 bases and J by 0 bases, with 25 bases between them. Germline CDR1 LNHDA, CDR2 SQIVND (reference sequence). How the authors handled the data: Nucleated cell number was recorded as an estimate derived from reference gene primer amplification. Some clones are missing from TCRdb's copy, which holds only in-frame ones; the method was immunoSEQ multiplex PCR. That table furnishes V, J and clone size, whereas the DNA furnished D and trimming. The sample consists of about 240,000 clones, about nine tenths of them appearing once.

Sequencing input: peripheral blood. This TCR was recovered from a man aged 60 to 75 who had recovered from COVID-19. The V gene is TRBV19, the J gene TRBJ1-1; a possible D gene is TRBD1 (6 bases). The CDR3 loop is CASGGYSETKGMNTEAFF. CDR3 coding DNA: TGTGCCAGTGGGGGCTACAGTGAAACTAAGGGCATGAACACTGAAGCTTTCTTT.